One sample yielded the 19 T cell receptor beta chains listed below, sequenced in a study of T-cell reconstitution after alpha-beta-depleted transplantation in children. As it was prepared, the TCRbeta library received unique molecular identifiers. In TCRdb, the PCR reads were re-called with MiXCR into one record per CDR3 protein. Among fewer than 450,000 distinct CDR3 sequences listed, 15% to 20% were seen once. The sample here was PBMCs, mostly from graft donor cells, taken 360 days after TCRalphabeta/CD19-depleted stem cell transplant. The origin of the receptors is a male patient aged 2-15 years who had a stem cell transplant for acute lymphoblastic leukemia, so the T cells may come from the graft donor.

This clonotype was detected ten times or more. The chain carries TRBV27 and TRBJ2-5, with TRBD1 matching 8 bases. Germline CDR1 and CDR2: MNHEY and SMNVEV (reference sequence). V shed 3 bases, J shed 0 bases, and the junction held 6 bases outside the gene matches. The CDR3 sequence is 16 residues long. CDR3 coding DNA: TGTGCCAGCAGTTTCTTCGGCAGGGGGCACCAAGAGACCCAGTACTTC. Translating it yields CASSFFGRGHQETQYF.

This clonotype was picked up a small number of times. This chain uses TRBV18 with TRBJ2-5; 7 bases line up with TRBD1. V dropped 0 bases and J dropped 1; count of bases not matched to a gene: 5. Germline lookup yields CDR1 KGHSH and CDR2 LQKENI. CDR3 size: 16 residues. The CDR3 DNA reads TGTGCCAGCTCACCACCGGGACAGAGAATCCAAGAGACCCAGTACTTC. It codes for CASSPPGQRIQETQYF.

CDR3 loop: CASSPPNRGETQYF. CDR3 coding DNA: TGTGCCAGCTCACCACCGAACCGGGGAGAGACCCAGTACTTC. This chain connects TRBV18 to TRBJ2-5; possibly TRBD2 for D (5 bases). The ends were cut back, 0 bases at V and 4 bases at J, with 9 bases in the middle. CDR1 KGHSH and CDR2 LQKENI come from the germline V gene. The CDR3 contains 14 residues.

The rearrangement links TRBV3-1 to TRBJ2-5; either TRBD1 or TRBD2 may fit D (5 bases each). Germline CDR1 is LGHDT and CDR2 is YNNKEL (reference sequence). Trimming took 1 base from V and 5 from J, leaving 14 bases between them. This CDR3 has 15 residues. The CDR3 DNA reads as TGTGCCAGCAGCCAAGGGTGGGGGAGAGGGGAGACCCAGTACTTC. Encoded protein: CASSQGWGRGETQYF.

This clonotype was detected only a few times. The chain recombines TRBV7-6 with TRBJ1-1; D gene ambiguous. The CDR3 sequence is 15 residues long. Trimming cost V 1 base and J 0 bases, with 9 bases left between them. The germline CDR1 and CDR2 sequences are SGHVS and FNYEAQ. The CDR3 reads CASSLGAQMNTEAFF. In nucleotides, the CDR3 is TGTGCCAGCAGCTTAGGGGCACAGATGAACACTGAAGCTTTCTTT.

This clonotype was counted a few times. The rearrangement uses TRBV14 and TRBJ2-1; 9 bases map to TRBD2. This CDR3 region has 16 residues. Germline trimming cut 1 base from V and 6 bases from J; bases unmatched to any gene: 7. The V gene's germline CDR1 is SGHDN and CDR2 FVKESK. CDR3 DNA sequence: TGTGCCAGCAGCCAAGCCCCGCTAGCGGGACTCAATGAGCAGTTCTTC. Translating gives CASSQAPLAGLNEQFF.

The genes are TRBV18 and TRBJ2-5; 10 bases agree with TRBD2. The CDR3 consists of 16 residues. The V gene's germline CDR1 is KGHSH and CDR2 LQKENI. Trimming at V came to 6 bases and at J to 5 bases, leaving 12 bases not matched to a gene. The CDR3 sequence is CASSHRQREGEETQYF. CDR3 bases: TGTGCCAGCTCCCACAGGCAGCGGGAGGGCGAGGAGACCCAGTACTTC.

The sample holds a few counts of this clonotype. The chain has TRBV12-3 or TRBV12-4 and TRBJ1-6, with D perhaps TRBD1 (5 bases). V dropped 0 bases and J dropped 9 bases, with 18 bases sitting between them. The CDR3 extends over 17 amino acids. CDR3 region: CASSLAPGLWMSSPLHF. The DNA of the CDR3 is TGTGCCAGCAGTTTAGCGCCGGGACTTTGGATGAGTTCACCCCTCCACTTT.

Turning to this clonotype: With a much larger clone just one base away, this may be a read error. The CDR3 DNA sequence: TGTGCCGGCAGCCGGGGGCAGGTCACAGATACGCAGTATTTT. Protein product: CAGSRGQVTDTQYF. J is TRBJ2-3 and V is TRBV9, with D perhaps matching TRBD1 or TRBD2 (6 bases each). This CDR3 is built from 14 residues. CDR1 and CDR2 from the germline V gene are SGDLS and YYNGEE.

This clonotype has ten or more counts. V is TRBV28 and J is TRBJ2-4; unclear D gene. The germline gives CDR1 MDHEN, CDR2 SYDVKM. V lost 1 base to trimming and J lost 0 bases, with 13 bases between them. The CDR3 has 17 residues. CDR3 bases: TGTGCCAGCAGTTTATTGTCGGTCCCTACAGCCAAAAACATTCAGTACTTC. This gives the protein CASSLLSVPTAKNIQYF.

The chain couples TRBV30 to TRBJ2-5; 13 nucleotides match TRBD2. There are 15 residues in the CDR3. Germline CDR1 GTSNPN, CDR2 SVGIG (reference sequence). The trim removed 4 bases at V and 4 bases at J, leaving 6 bases unmatched. CDR3 in amino acids: CAWNGLAGVGETQYF. As DNA, the CDR3 is TGTGCCTGGAACGGACTAGCGGGAGTGGGAGAGACCCAGTACTTC.

This clonotype was seen at least ten times. CDR3 in amino acids: CASSETDNEQFF. The CDR3 nucleotides are TGTGCCAGCAGCGAGACAGACAATGAGCAGTTCTTC. V and J are TRBV9 and TRBJ2-1; tentative D call: TRBD1 (5 bases). Germline CDR1 is SGDLS and CDR2 is YYNGEE. V lost 3 bases to trimming and J lost 5 bases, with 6 bases between them. This CDR3 has 12 amino acids.

The chain carries TRBV21-1 and TRBJ2-4; TRBD2 reflects the table's D call only, with no check against the DNA. TRBV21-1 counts as a pseudogene. The CDR3 spans 20 residues. In nucleotides, the CDR3 is TGTGCCAGCAGCAAAGCTATCCTAGCGAGGTTGACGGTCGGCAAAAACATTCAGTACTTC. Its protein product is CASSKAILARLTVGKNIQYF.

CDR3 nucleotides: TGTGCCAGCAGTCTCCGCCCCTGGGACAGGACAGATACGCAGTATTTT. Amino acids: CASSLRPWDRTDTQYF. The V call is TRBV28, the J call TRBJ2-3, with 8 bases aligning to TRBD1. After removal of 5 bases from V and 3 bases from J, the junction contained 10 bases not matched to a gene. The length of the CDR3 is 16 residues. Germline-derived CDR1 and CDR2 are MDHEN and SYDVKM.

V gene TRBV29-1 combines with J gene TRBJ2-5, with 7 bases that match TRBD1. This CDR3 is built from 12 residues. Germline V CDR1 and CDR2: SQVTM, ANQGSEA. V dropped 6 bases and J dropped 2; count of bases not matched to a gene: 3. In DNA form, the CDR3 reads TGCAGCGTCGGGACAGTTCAAGAGACCCAGTACTTC. This codes for CSVGTVQETQYF. The full variable domain, in which reference TRBV29-1 and TRBJ2-5 provide the parts outside the CDR3, is SAVISQKPSRDICQRGTSLTIQCQVDSQVTMMFWYRQQPGQSLTLIATANQGSEATYESGFVIDKFPISRPNLTFSTLTVSNMSPEDSSIYLCSVGTVQETQYFGPGTRLLVL.

This clonotype was observed many times. CDR3 loop: CASSRREDRGEETQYF. The CDR3 DNA sequence: TGTGCCAGCAGTCGACGAGAGGACAGGGGAGAAGAGACCCAGTACTTC. The chain couples TRBV28 to TRBJ2-5, with TRBD1 matching 9 bases. After removal of 5 bases from V and 3 bases from J, the junction contained 10 bases not matched to a gene. Germline lookup yields CDR1 MDHEN and CDR2 SYDVKM. CDR3 length: 16 residues.

This clonotype was seen a few times. The chain recombines TRBV5-1 with TRBJ2-5; D possibly matches TRBD1 or TRBD2 (5 bases each). Per germline, CDR1 SGHRS and CDR2 YFSETQ. Trimming removed 1 base from V and 0 bases from J, with 10 bases in between. The CDR3 spans 15 residues. CDR3 DNA sequence: TGCGCCAGCAGCTTGTCGGGGCCGTACCAAGAGACCCAGTACTTC. Translation: CASSLSGPYQETQYF.

The chain has TRBV30 and TRBJ2-5, with D perhaps TRBD1 (5 bases). CDR3 length: 13 residues. The V end lost 3 bases, the J end lost 5 bases, and 13 bases lay between the germline ends. Germline assignment: CDR1 GTSNPN and CDR2 SVGIG (reference sequence). CDR3 in amino acids: CAWRTGPGETQYF. CDR3 coding DNA: TGTGCCTGGAGAACAGGCCCCGGGGAGACCCAGTACTTC.

The CDR3, as DNA: TGTGCCAGCAGCTTAGTGGCGGGGGGCGATGTGGAAAAACTGTTTTTT. Protein: CASSLVAGGDVEKLFF. The chain combines TRBV7-6 with TRBJ1-4; possible D gene TRBD1, 6 bases. The CDR3 contains 16 residues. Germline V gene sequence: CDR1 SGHVS, CDR2 FNYEAQ. Deletions cut 1 base from V and 8 bases from J, with 17 bases between.